This is a list of T cell receptor beta chains from one sample in a study of T cell changes during pregnancy in multiple sclerosis. The assay was immunoSEQ multiplex PCR, and TCRdb's table has in-frame clones only and misses some. The repertoire holds about 13,000 clones, with under 90% as singletons. Material: CD8+ T cells from peripheral blood mononuclear cells, obtained after pregnancy. Receptors originate from a female donor in good health, enrolled as a control in a pregnancy study. Both conserved end residues are part of each CDR3. D genes are given only for firm matches. Part of the rows lack a size; the others show once, few, many or a class for expanded clones.

v_call: TRBV6-5; j_call: TRBJ2-7; d_call: .; clone_size: once; cdr3_length: 14; cdr3_aa: CASSYFRGAYEQYF; cdr3_nt: TGTGCCAGCAGTTACTTCAGGGGGGCCTACGAGCAGTACTTC
v_call: TRBV7-9; j_call: TRBJ2-1; d_call: .; clone_size: .; cdr3_length: 12; cdr3_aa: CASSLQGSEQFF; cdr3_nt: TGTGCCAGCAGCTTACAGGGGAGTGAGCAGTTCTTC
v_call: TRBV7-9; j_call: TRBJ2-3; d_call: .; clone_size: .; cdr3_length: 14; cdr3_aa: CASSLWEVFDTQYF; cdr3_nt: TGTGCCAGCAGCTTGTGGGAGGTTTTTGATACGCAGTATTTT
v_call: TRBV11-3; j_call: TRBJ2-1; d_call: TRBD1; clone_size: .; cdr3_length: 15; cdr3_aa: CASSTRQGRVNEQFF; cdr3_nt: TGTGCCAGCAGCACCAGACAGGGGCGAGTCAATGAGCAGTTCTTC
v_call: TRBV15; j_call: TRBJ1-6; d_call: TRBD1; clone_size: .; cdr3_length: 15; cdr3_aa: CATAKGASYNSPLHF; cdr3_nt: TGTGCCACCGCAAAGGGGGCGTCCTATAATTCACCCCTCCACTTT
v_call: TRBV15; j_call: TRBJ1-3; d_call: .; clone_size: .; cdr3_length: 13; cdr3_aa: CATSYNSGNTIYF; cdr3_nt: TGTGCCACCAGCTACAACTCTGGAAACACCATATATTTT
v_call: TRBV15; j_call: TRBJ2-7; d_call: .; clone_size: .; cdr3_length: 15; cdr3_aa: CATSSTGQGSYEQYF; cdr3_nt: TGTGCCACCAGCAGTACAGGGCAAGGCTCCTACGAGCAGTACTTC
v_call: TRBV2; j_call: TRBJ1-5; d_call: .; clone_size: .; cdr3_length: 13; cdr3_aa: CASKGPSDQPQHF; cdr3_nt: TGTGCCAGCAAGGGACCTAGCGATCAGCCCCAGCATTTT
v_call: TRBV28; j_call: TRBJ1-5; d_call: TRBD1; clone_size: .; cdr3_length: 15; cdr3_aa: CASRTGRFSNQPQHF; cdr3_nt: TGTGCCAGTAGGACAGGGAGGTTTAGCAATCAGCCCCAGCATTTT
v_call: TRBV4-3; j_call: TRBJ1-2; d_call: TRBD1; clone_size: .; cdr3_length: 13; cdr3_aa: CASSRTGGNGYTF; cdr3_nt: TGCGCCAGCAGCCGAACAGGGGGCAATGGCTACACCTTC
v_call: TRBV19; j_call: TRBJ1-1; d_call: .; clone_size: .; cdr3_length: 14; cdr3_aa: CASSTGSENTEAFF; cdr3_nt: TGTGCCAGTAGTACGGGGTCCGAAAACACTGAAGCTTTCTTT
v_call: TRBV11-2; j_call: TRBJ1-1; d_call: .; clone_size: .; cdr3_length: 15; cdr3_aa: CASSPGVGGVTEAFF; cdr3_nt: TGTGCCAGCAGCCCGGGAGTCGGGGGAGTCACTGAAGCTTTCTTT
v_call: TRBV5-6; j_call: TRBJ1-5; d_call: .; clone_size: .; cdr3_length: 14; cdr3_aa: CASRVWGGNQPQHF; cdr3_nt: TGTGCCAGCAGGGTGTGGGGCGGCAATCAGCCCCAGCATTTT
v_call: TRBV19; j_call: TRBJ1-4; d_call: .; clone_size: .; cdr3_length: 16; cdr3_aa: CASSIERRVTGEKLFF; cdr3_nt: TGTGCCAGTAGTATAGAGCGGAGGGTGACTGGTGAAAAACTGTTTTTT
v_call: TRBV19; j_call: TRBJ2-2; d_call: .; clone_size: .; cdr3_length: 14; cdr3_aa: CASSITASGRELFF; cdr3_nt: TGTGCCAGTAGTATAACGGCTAGTGGCCGGGAGCTGTTTTTT
v_call: TRBV2; j_call: TRBJ1-5; d_call: TRBD1; clone_size: .; cdr3_length: 16; cdr3_aa: CASSLDRGHPNQPQHF; cdr3_nt: TGTGCCAGCAGTTTGGACAGGGGGCATCCGAATCAGCCCCAGCATTTT